This passage covers 3 T cell receptor beta chains from one sample sequenced in a study of cytomegalovirus exposure and HLA in healthy donors. The PCR employed 60 Vbeta primers together with 13 Jbeta primers. The assay was immunoSEQ multiplex PCR, and TCRdb's table has in-frame clones only and misses some. The repertoire has 100,000 or so clones, under 85% of them found once; the top ten carry 1% to 1.5%. What was sequenced was PBMCs. All receptors derive from a man in his forties in good health and CMV-seronegative.

Comment on this clone: Germline is not matched at one junction end, which may reflect a read error. The chain joins TRBV4-2 to TRBJ2-5; D call uncertain. The CDR3 spans 13 residues. Germline V lookup: CDR1 LGHNA, CDR2 YNFKEQ. The DNA for the CDR3 is TGTGGCAGCAGCCAATCCCCTTTCGAGTCCCAGTACTTC. This codes for CGSSQSPFESQYF.

V is TRBV10-2 and J is TRBJ2-3; 8 positions match TRBD2. After removal of 3 bases from V and 1 base from J, the junction contained 3 bases not matched to a gene. This CDR3 has 15 amino acids. Germline CDR1 reads WSHSY; CDR2 reads SAAADI. CDR3 loop: CASSDPAGGTDTQYF. The CDR3 DNA is TGCGCCAGCAGTGATCCAGCGGGAGGCACAGATACGCAGTATTTT.

This chain connects TRBV7-6 to TRBJ1-5; TRBD1 matches 9 bases. With 3 bases clipped from V and 4 bases from J, the junction kept 10 bases outside the gene matches. The CDR3 covers 17 residues. Germline values: CDR1 SGHVS, CDR2 FNYEAQ. CDR3 in DNA: TGTGCCAGCAGCTTGGGGTCCCCGGGACAGGGAAATCAGCCCCAGCATTTT. Translating it yields CASSLGSPGQGNQPQHF.